The next 14 T cell receptor beta chains were all read from a single sample in a study of regulatory T cells in long-lasting Graves disease. Time point of the sample: newly diagnosed GD, antithyroid drugs for less than 3 months. Preparation of the TCR library used RNA extracted from PBMCs. The TCR beta library used iRepertoire HTBI primers with Arm-PCR amplification of CDR3. TCRdb recomputed calls from the multiplex PCR reads with MiXCR, one row per CDR3 protein. The table has about 500,000 distinct CDR3 sequences, around 15% seen once. This sample also belongs to another study, concerning T cells in Graves' hyperthyroidism and ophthalmopathy.

Material: peripheral blood mononuclear cells (PBMCs), obtained at new diagnosis, from a patient treated with antithyroid drugs. These receptors were collected from a man aged 35-49 years with Graves disease.

This chain uses TRBV29-1 with TRBJ1-1, with D tentatively TRBD1 (5 bases). Between the trimmed V and J ends, which lost 5 bases and 0 bases, there was a span of 10 bases. Germline V CDR1 and CDR2: SQVTM, ANQGSEA. The CDR3 consists of 13 residues. CDR3 coding DNA: TGCAGCGTTCAGGGTTTAGTGAACACTGAAGCTTTCTTT. Residues: CSVQGLVNTEAFF. Supplemented by reference TRBV29-1 and TRBJ1-1, the full variable domain reads SAVISQKPSRDICQRGTSLTIQCQVDSQVTMMFWYRQQPGQSLTLIATANQGSEATYESGFVIDKFPISRPNLTFSTLTVSNMSPEDSSIYLCSVQGLVNTEAFFGQGTRLTVV.

This clonotype was counted at least ten times. The J gene is TRBJ1-2, the V gene TRBV20-1; the match to TRBD1 covers 7 bases. Germline assignment: CDR1 DFQATT and CDR2 SNEGSKA (reference sequence). V lost 6 bases, J lost 5 bases, and 9 bases stayed unmatched. The CDR3 runs 13 residues. The CDR3 loop reads CSAQDREGYGYTF. The CDR3 DNA sequence: TGCAGTGCGCAAGACAGGGAGGGGTATGGCTACACCTTC.

This clonotype appeared many times. In DNA, the CDR3 is TGTGCTAGTGGTTACGGAGCCGAGACCCAGTACTTC. Its translation is CASGYGAETQYF. The chain joins TRBV12-5 to TRBJ2-5; D is unclear. Trimming left V 4 bases short and J 5 bases short, with 8 bases between. This CDR3 is built from 12 residues. CDR1 is LGHNT, CDR2 FRNRAP, per germline.

The table lists this clonotype with many counts. The V call is TRBV5-1, the J call TRBJ2-7, with a tentative D call TRBD2 (5 bases). Germline V lookup: CDR1 SGHRS, CDR2 YFSETQ. The CDR3 sequence is 17 residues long. V lost 5 bases, J lost 1 base, and 22 bases lay in between. The CDR3 reads CASRNEGWGVGSYEQYF. DNA of the CDR3: TGCGCCAGCAGAAACGAGGGCTGGGGAGTTGGTTCCTACGAGCAGTACTTC. Drawing the rest from reference TRBV5-1 and TRBJ2-7, the complete variable domain is KAGVTQTPRYLIKTRGQQVTLSCSPISGHRSVSWYQQTPGQGLQFLFEYFSETQRNKGNFPGRFSGRQFSNSRSEMNVSTLELGDSALYLCASRNEGWGVGSYEQYFGPGTRLTVT.

This clonotype has only a few counts. The V and J genes are TRBV20-1 and TRBJ2-2, with a possible D match to TRBD1 (6 bases). Trimming pared 0 bases from V and 4 bases from J, leaving 12 bases between. The V gene's germline CDR1 is DFQATT and CDR2 SNEGSKA (reference sequence). This CDR3 comprises 15 residues. The CDR3 reads CSARDPAGVTGELFF. As DNA, the CDR3 is TGCAGTGCTAGAGATCCGGCAGGGGTCACCGGGGAGCTGTTTTTT.

This clonotype occurred a few times. This rearrangement joins TRBV18 to TRBJ2-5; 9 bases fit TRBD1. There are 16 residues in the CDR3. Germline V lookup: CDR1 KGHSH, CDR2 LQKENI. J lost 4 bases, V lost 3 bases, and 9 bases had no gene match. The CDR3 nucleotides are TGTGCCAGCTCACCGGGACAGGGTTCAGCCGCAGAGACCCAGTACTTC. This translates into CASSPGQGSAAETQYF.

This clonotype turned up a few times. V is TRBV6-1 and J is TRBJ1-1; D may be TRBD1 (5 bases). Germline V gene sequence: CDR1 MNHNS, CDR2 SASEGT. This CDR3 has 15 amino acids. Trimming cost V 5 bases and J 5 bases, with 18 bases left between them. The CDR3 DNA reads as TGTGCCAGCAGTCCGAGTTGGGGGGTCAGGACTGAAGCTTTCTTT. The encoded protein is CASSPSWGVRTEAFF.

The rearrangement joins TRBV28 to TRBJ1-2; no clear D. The CDR3 spans 15 residues. V was shortened by 2 bases and J by 6 bases, with 16 bases between the two germline ends. The germline gives CDR1 MDHEN, CDR2 SYDVKM. The CDR3 here is CASSLNRGWVHGYTF. In DNA form, the CDR3 reads TGTGCCAGCAGTTTAAACCGGGGTTGGGTCCATGGCTACACCTTC.

This clonotype was counted many times. The chain has TRBV19 and TRBJ2-3; no clear D gene. CDR1 and CDR2 (germline): LNHDA, SQIVND (reference sequence). This CDR3 comprises 14 residues. V was clipped by 4 bases and J by 6 bases, with 14 bases between them. The chain's CDR3 is CASSTNAMSDTQYF. Written as DNA, the CDR3 is TGTGCCAGTAGTACGAACGCCATGAGTGATACGCAGTATTTT. The variable domain in full, completed from reference TRBV19 and TRBJ2-3, reads DGGITQSPKYLFRKEGQNVTLSCEQNLNHDAMYWYRQDPGQGLRLIYYSQIVNDFQKGDIAEGYSVSREKKESFPLTVTSAQKNPTAFYLCASSTNAMSDTQYFGPGTRLTVL.

This clonotype occurred many times. The chain employs TRBV12-3 or TRBV12-4 and TRBJ2-2; the match to TRBD2 covers 7 bases. Trimming cost V 8 bases and J 6 bases; bases outside gene matches: 3. The CDR3 has 12 residues. The chain's CDR3 is CASLRGAGELFF. In nucleotides, the CDR3 is TGTGCCAGCTTACGGGGGGCCGGGGAGCTGTTTTTT.

This clonotype was counted ten times or more. This sequence joins TRBV2 and TRBJ2-1; 8 bases align to TRBD2. The V gene's germline CDR1 is SNHLY and CDR2 FYNNEI. The CDR3 extends over 14 amino acids. V was clipped by 5 bases and J by 4 bases; unmatched bases: 4. The CDR3 region has the DNA TGTGCCAGCAGTCCGGGACTAGTGTACAATGAGCAGTTCTTC. Translation: CASSPGLVYNEQFF.

This clonotype appeared a few times. This chain links TRBV20-1 with TRBJ2-7; 7 bases map to TRBD2. Germline V gene data show CDR1 as DFQATT and CDR2 as SNEGSKA (reference sequence). The CDR3 consists of 15 residues. The CDR3 loop reads CTQSPGLTGPYEQYF. CDR3 nucleotides: TGCACTCAATCGCCGGGACTAACGGGACCCTACGAGCAGTACTTC.

In its sample, this clonotype was seen many times. The chain couples TRBV5-8 to TRBJ1-2, with unresolved D. Germline-derived CDR1 and CDR2 are SGHTS and YDEGEE. With 0 bases removed from V and 2 bases from J, the gap between germline ends came to 8 bases. The CDR3 is 14 amino acids. CDR3: CASSLAGLNYGYTF. As DNA, the CDR3 is TGTGCCAGCAGCTTGGCCGGGCTGAACTATGGCTACACCTTC.

This clonotype has a handful of counts. V is TRBV10-2 and J is TRBJ1-3; possibly TRBD1 for D (6 bases). Looked up from germline, CDR1 is WSHSY and CDR2 is SAAADI. The CDR3 runs to 16 residues. The V gene lost 8 bases and the J gene lost 2 bases, with 19 bases spanning the gap. CDR3 protein: CASGRGRSVAGNTIYF. CDR3 bases: TGCGCCAGCGGCAGGGGACGGAGCGTGGCTGGAAACACCATATATTTT.